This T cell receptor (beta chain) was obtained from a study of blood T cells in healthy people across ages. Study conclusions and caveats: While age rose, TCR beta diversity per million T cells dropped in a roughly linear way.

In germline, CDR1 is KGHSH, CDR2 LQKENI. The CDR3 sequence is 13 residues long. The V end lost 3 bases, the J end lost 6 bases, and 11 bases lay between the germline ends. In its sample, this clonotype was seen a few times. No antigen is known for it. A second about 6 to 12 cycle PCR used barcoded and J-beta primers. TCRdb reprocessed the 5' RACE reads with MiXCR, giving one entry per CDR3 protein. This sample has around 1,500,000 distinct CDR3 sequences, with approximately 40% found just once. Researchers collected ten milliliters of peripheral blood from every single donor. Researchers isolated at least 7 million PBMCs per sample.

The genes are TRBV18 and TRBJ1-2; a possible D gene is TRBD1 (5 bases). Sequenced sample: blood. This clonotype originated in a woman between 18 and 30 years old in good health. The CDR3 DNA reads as TGTGCCAGCTCACCGCAGGGTAAAGATGGCTACACCTTC. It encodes CASSPQGKDGYTF.